Below, 29 T cell receptor beta chains from the same sample are listed, as sequenced in a study of blood T cell repertoires in COVID-19. The table came from immunoSEQ multiplex PCR; TCRdb's copy has only in-frame clones and leaves some out. The sample holds 100,000 or so clones, roughly 81% seen once. Material: peripheral blood. Every receptor here comes from a woman in her 70s with acute or convalescent COVID-19.

This chain uses TRBV28 with TRBJ1-6, with TRBD1 matching over 8 bases. The V gene's germline CDR1 is MDHEN and CDR2 SYDVKM. V trimming: 5 bases; J trimming: 8 bases; junction bases outside the gene matches: 2. CDR3 length: 13 residues. For the CDR3, the DNA is TGTGCCAGCAGTACAGGGGGAGATTCACCCCTCCACTTT. This gives the protein CASSTGGDSPLHF.

Only a few counts were recorded for this clone. This chain connects TRBV5-1 to TRBJ2-7; 7 nucleotides line up with TRBD2. Germline V gene lookup returns CDR1 SGHRS and CDR2 YFSETQ. This CDR3 is built from 15 residues. V was pared by 0 bases and J by 6 bases, with 9 bases of the junction left unmatched. CDR3 amino acids: CASSLVMAGEGEQYF. In DNA, the CDR3 is TGCGCCAGCAGCTTGGTGATGGCGGGAGAGGGCGAGCAGTACTTC.

This clone was detected a few times. This sequence joins TRBV5-8 and TRBJ2-7, with D maybe TRBD1 (6 bases). V was cut by 4 bases and J by 2 bases, with 10 bases left in between. CDR1 is SGHTS and CDR2 is YDEGEE in the germline V gene. The CDR3 is 13 residues long. This chain's CDR3 is CASSPRTAYEQYF. CDR3 nucleotides: TGTGCCAGCAGCCCCCGGACAGCCTACGAGCAGTACTTC.

V usage is TRBV18 and J usage is TRBJ1-2; D call uncertain. The length of the CDR3 is 13 residues. CDR1 is KGHSH and CDR2 is LQKENI in the germline V gene. Trimming left V 3 bases short and J 2 bases short, with 7 bases between. The CDR3 bases are TGTGCCAGCTCACCGGGAGGAAACTATGGCTACACCTTC. Translation gives CASSPGGNYGYTF.

A note on this clone: Other DNA sequences in this specimen translate into the identical CDR3. V gene TRBV28 combines with J gene TRBJ2-4, with D possibly being TRBD2 (5 bases). Germline CDR1 MDHEN, CDR2 SYDVKM. CDR3 length equals 15 residues. Deletions cut 2 bases from V and 1 base from J, with 9 bases between. The CDR3 coding sequence is TGTGCCAGCAGTTTAGGCGGGTTGGCCAAAAACATTCAGTACTTC. Amino acids: CASSLGGLAKNIQYF.

The chain recombines TRBV5-8 with TRBJ1-5, with no clear D. This CDR3 has 13 amino acids. Trimming took 4 bases from V and 0 from J, leaving 5 bases between them. Germline V gives CDR1 SGHTS, CDR2 YDEGEE. Here the CDR3 reads CASSDTSNQPQHF. Written as DNA, the CDR3 is TGTGCCAGCAGCGACACTAGCAATCAGCCCCAGCATTTT.

The chain has TRBV29-1 and TRBJ2-1; 7 bases line up with TRBD2. V shed 3 bases and J 7 bases; nucleotides not matched to a gene: 6. Germline CDR1 is SQVTM and CDR2 is ANQGSEA. CDR3 size: 13 residues. The CDR3 here is CSVDSWEGNEQFF. In DNA form, the CDR3 reads TGCAGCGTTGACTCGTGGGAGGGGAATGAGCAGTTCTTC.

This chain joins TRBV4-3 and TRBJ1-3; D remains unclear. This CDR3 region has 16 residues. V shed 0 bases and J shed 0 bases, with 9 bases lying between them. Germline V gene data show CDR1 as LGHNA and CDR2 as YSLEER. For the CDR3, the DNA is TGCGCCAGCAGCCAAGAAGGCGGGAGCTCTGGAAACACCATATATTTT. Protein product: CASSQEGGSSGNTIYF.

CDR3 amino acids: CAAAGGYGYTF. CDR3 DNA: TGTGCAGCCGCCGGTGGCTATGGCTACACCTTC. The chain has TRBV6-5 and TRBJ1-2; D unresolved. Germline loops: CDR1 MNHEY, CDR2 SVGAGI. CDR3 length equals 11 residues.

This chain links TRBV12-5 with TRBJ1-2, with 7 positions matching TRBD1. V shed 3 bases, J shed 4 bases, and the junction held 5 bases outside the gene matches. This CDR3 has 14 residues. Germline-derived CDR1 and CDR2 are LGHNT and FRNRAP. The DNA for the CDR3 is TGTGCTAGTGGTTTTAGCGGGACAGTCTATGGCTACACCTTC. Its protein product is CASGFSGTVYGYTF.

The chain joins TRBV2 to TRBJ1-6; 11 nucleotides agree with TRBD1. The CDR3 is 17 residues long. The trim removed 2 bases at V and 5 bases at J, leaving 5 bases unmatched. Per germline, CDR1 SNHLY and CDR2 FYNNEI. The CDR3 is CASSEYGTGGDNSPLHF. The CDR3 coding sequence is TGTGCCAGCAGTGAATACGGGACAGGGGGTGATAATTCACCCCTCCACTTT.

The V call is TRBV7-2, the J call TRBJ1-1; the D is unclear. The CDR3 totals 14 residues. Germline-derived CDR1 and CDR2 are SGHTA and FQGNSA. Deletions cut 1 base from V and 7 bases from J, with 13 bases between. CDR3 nucleotide sequence: TGTGCCAGCAGCTTAGGACTCTCGAGTTATGAAGCTTTCTTT. This encodes CASSLGLSSYEAFF.

This clone was detected only a few times. The chain joins TRBV5-4 to TRBJ2-7, with 11 bases aligning to TRBD2. J was trimmed by 3 bases and V by 6 bases; bases with no gene match: 8. The V gene's germline CDR1 is SGHNT and CDR2 YYREEE (reference sequence). The CDR3 has 15 amino acids. In DNA form, the CDR3 reads TGTGCCAGCACCGAAGGGACTAGCGGATACTACGAGCAGTACTTC. Residues: CASTEGTSGYYEQYF.

V is TRBV11-2 and J is TRBJ2-5, with no clear D. The germline V gene encodes CDR1 SGHAT and CDR2 FQNNGV. V was trimmed by 5 bases and J by 1 base, leaving 11 bases between them. The CDR3 is 14 residues long. CDR3 region: CASSPRRGQETQYF. The CDR3 nucleotides are TGTGCCAGCAGCCCGCGACGAGGCCAAGAGACCCAGTACTTC.

V is TRBV5-1 and J is TRBJ2-3, with 11 bases that match TRBD2. J was trimmed by 5 bases and V by 4 bases; bases with no gene match: 9. Germline lookup yields CDR1 SGHRS and CDR2 YFSETQ. The CDR3 contains 16 residues. CDR3 amino acids: CASSRVLAGGGDTQYF. Written as DNA, the CDR3 is TGCGCCAGCAGCAGAGTTCTAGCGGGGGGCGGAGATACGCAGTATTTT.

The rearrangement joins TRBV5-1 to TRBJ2-3; TRBD1 might be the D (5 bases). Trimming stripped 0 bases from V and 3 bases from J, with 8 bases between. This CDR3 is built from 14 residues. The germline CDR1 and CDR2 sequences are SGHRS and YFSETQ. The CDR3 is CASSLGRATDTQYF. The CDR3 nucleotides read TGCGCCAGCAGCTTGGGCAGGGCGACAGATACGCAGTATTTT.

The chain employs TRBV28 and TRBJ1-4, with 11 bases lining up with TRBD1. From germline, CDR1 is MDHEN and CDR2 SYDVKM. The ends lost 6 bases at V and 15 bases at J; junction bases unmatched: 12. The CDR3 is made up of 14 amino acids. This chain's CDR3 is CASRPPRDRGYMFF. In DNA, the CDR3 is TGTGCCAGCAGGCCCCCCCGGGACAGGGGGTACATGTTTTTT.

This chain connects TRBV7-3 to TRBJ1-1, with D possibly matching TRBD1 (5 bases). Germline values: CDR1 SGHTA, CDR2 FQGTGA. The germline V and J ends were trimmed by 2 bases and 4 bases, with 8 bases remaining between them. The CDR3 is 13 amino acids. In nucleotides, the CDR3 is TGTGCCAGCAGCTTATTCGGGGGCACTGAAGCTTTCTTT. This gives the protein CASSLFGGTEAFF.

The gene calls are TRBV27 and TRBJ1-4, with D maybe TRBD1 (5 bases). The germline V gene has CDR1 MNHEY and CDR2 SMNVEV (reference sequence). V gave up 5 bases and J gave up 7 bases, with 20 bases separating them. CDR3 length: 16 residues. The CDR3 DNA follows: TGTGCCAGCAGTCCATGGAGTGACAGTGGGCGTGAAAAACTGTTTTTT. Amino acids: CASSPWSDSGREKLFF.

This clone was seen only once. V usage is TRBV2 and J usage is TRBJ1-2, with D tentatively TRBD1 (6 bases). The V and J ends lost 4 bases and 4 bases respectively, with 13 bases between them. The CDR3 is 14 amino acids. The germline V gene encodes CDR1 SNHLY and CDR2 FYNNEI. Here the CDR3 DNA reads TGTGCCAGCAGTGCGGGGGGGCGAATCTATGGCTACACCTTC. Translated: CASSAGGRIYGYTF.

The chain links TRBV6-5 to TRBJ2-7; TRBD1 matches 11 bases. Germline V gene lookup returns CDR1 MNHEY and CDR2 SVGAGI. Trimming took 6 bases from V and 4 from J; bases not matched to a gene: 8. This CDR3 has 15 amino acids. The CDR3 protein is CASSTGQGASYEQYF. DNA for the CDR3: TGTGCCAGCAGCACCGGACAGGGGGCGTCTTACGAGCAGTACTTC.

J is TRBJ2-1 and V is TRBV11-3; D possibly corresponds to TRBD1 (5 bases). Trimming pared 5 bases from V and 10 bases from J, leaving 18 bases between. The CDR3 is made up of 14 amino acids. Germline assignment: CDR1 SGHNT and CDR2 YENEEA. As DNA, the CDR3 is TGTGCCAGCAGCCCGCCAACCTCTAGGGGCGAGCAGTTCTTC. Translating gives CASSPPTSRGEQFF.

The chain combines TRBV7-9 with TRBJ1-2; D is ambiguous. CDR1 is SEHNR and CDR2 is FQNEAQ in the germline V gene (reference sequence). This CDR3 is built from 15 residues. V lost 5 bases and J 3 bases, leaving 16 bases between the germline ends. CDR3 nucleotides: TGTGCCAGCAGCCCATCAGGCACCTACCACTATGGCTACACCTTC. This encodes CASSPSGTYHYGYTF.

This chain uses TRBV15 with TRBJ2-2; D possibly corresponds to TRBD2 (6 bases). Per the germline V gene, CDR1 is LNHNV and CDR2 is YYDKDF (reference sequence). Trimming pared 1 base from V and 6 bases from J, leaving 18 bases between. The CDR3 is 17 amino acids. CDR3 in amino acids: CATSRVSWRGVPGELFF. In DNA form, the CDR3 reads TGTGCCACCAGCAGAGTATCGTGGAGGGGAGTGCCCGGGGAGCTGTTTTTT.

The sample holds one count of this clone. This chain joins TRBV9 and TRBJ1-2; possibly TRBD1 for D (5 bases). The CDR3 has 13 residues. Trimming took 0 bases from V and 8 from J, leaving 11 bases between them. The germline CDR1 and CDR2 sequences are SGDLS and YYNGEE. The CDR3 coding sequence is TGTGCCAGCAGCGTAGGAGGACACCTCGGCTACACCTTC. It encodes CASSVGGHLGYTF.

The V call is TRBV4-3, the J call TRBJ1-4, with D maybe TRBD1 (6 bases). CDR3 length: 17 amino acids. Trimming stripped 0 bases from V and 0 bases from J, with 11 bases between. Germline V CDR1 and CDR2: LGHNA, YSLEER. CDR3 region: CASSQDAAGATNEKLFF. The CDR3 bases are TGCGCCAGCAGCCAAGATGCCGCAGGGGCAACTAATGAAAAACTGTTTTTT.

This chain connects TRBV27 to TRBJ1-1, with D tentatively TRBD1 (6 bases). Germline V gene lookup returns CDR1 MNHEY and CDR2 SMNVEV (reference sequence). The V end was cut by 5 bases, the J end by 0 bases, with 10 bases between. The CDR3 loop spans 14 amino acids. The CDR3 nucleotides are TGTGCCAGCAGTCCCGACAGGATGAACACTGAAGCTTTCTTT. This sequence encodes CASSPDRMNTEAFF.

The genes are TRBV27 and TRBJ1-5, with D possibly TRBD1 on 5 matching bases. The CDR3 spans 12 residues. V was cut by 7 bases and J by 2 bases, with 6 bases left in between. The germline V gene encodes CDR1 MNHEY and CDR2 SMNVEV (reference sequence). In nucleotides, the CDR3 is TGTGCCAGCAAAGGGGGCAATCAGCCCCAGCATTTT. It translates to CASKGGNQPQHF.

The chain carries TRBV4-3 and TRBJ2-2; D perhaps matches TRBD1 (6 bases). Between the trimmed V and J ends, which lost 0 bases and 2 bases, there was a span of 10 bases. The length of the CDR3 is 16 residues. CDR1 is LGHNA and CDR2 is YSLEER in the germline V gene. CDR3 loop: CASSQEQGQNTGELFF. The CDR3 nucleotides read TGCGCCAGCAGCCAAGAACAGGGCCAAAACACCGGGGAGCTGTTTTTT.